The present TCR beta chain was sequenced within a study of cytomegalovirus exposure and HLA in healthy donors. This PCR relied on a set of 60 Vbeta primers and 13 Jbeta primers. Method: immunoSEQ multiplex PCR; TCRdb's copy keeps in-frame clones and lacks some. This sample contains under 200,000 clones. Trimming cost V 2 bases and J 3 bases, with 11 bases left between them. The CDR3 has 15 residues. The germline CDR1 and CDR2 sequences are SEHNR and FQNEAQ (reference sequence). Source material: PBMCs. The J gene is TRBJ1-5, the V gene TRBV7-9; D not resolved. The TCR sequence derives from a young woman in good health and CMV-seropositive. DNA of the CDR3: TGTGCCAGCAGCTTAAAGGACGGGATCAATCAGCCCCAGCATTTT. Encoded protein: CASSLKDGINQPQHF.